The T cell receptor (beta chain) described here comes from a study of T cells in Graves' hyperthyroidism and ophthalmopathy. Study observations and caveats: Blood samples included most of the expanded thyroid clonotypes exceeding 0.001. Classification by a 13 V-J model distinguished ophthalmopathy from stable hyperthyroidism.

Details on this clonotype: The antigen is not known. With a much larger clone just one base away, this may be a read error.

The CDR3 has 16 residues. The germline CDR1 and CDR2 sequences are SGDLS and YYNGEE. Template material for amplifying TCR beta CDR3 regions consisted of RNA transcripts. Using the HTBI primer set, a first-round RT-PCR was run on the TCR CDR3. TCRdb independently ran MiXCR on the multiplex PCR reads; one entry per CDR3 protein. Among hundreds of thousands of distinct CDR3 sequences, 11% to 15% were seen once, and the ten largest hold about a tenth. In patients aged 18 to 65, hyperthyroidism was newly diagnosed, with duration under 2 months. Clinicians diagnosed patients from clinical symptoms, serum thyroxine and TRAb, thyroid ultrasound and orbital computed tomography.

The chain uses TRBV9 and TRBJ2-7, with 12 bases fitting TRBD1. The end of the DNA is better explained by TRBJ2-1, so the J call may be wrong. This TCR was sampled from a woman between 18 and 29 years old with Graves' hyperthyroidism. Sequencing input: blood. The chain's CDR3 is CASSVGGQGAAYEQFF. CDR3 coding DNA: TGTGCCAGCAGCGTAGGGGGACAGGGGGCAGCCTACGAGCAGTTCTTC.